One sample yielded the 31 T cell receptor beta chains listed below, sequenced in a study of CXCR3-negative and CXCR3-positive naive CD8 T cells. Study conclusions and caveats: Compared with CXCR3-negative naive cells, CXCR3-positive naive cells showed more hydrophobic TRB CDR3s.

It was by 5' RACE with UMI labels that the TRB cDNA libraries were prepared. TCRdb processed the 5' RACE reads again and assigns one entry to each CDR3 protein, with no DNA. This sample carries 75,000 to 90,000 distinct CDR3 sequences, with about 0.62% going to the ten biggest clones. These TCRs' antigens remain unknown. The sequencing sample was made of naive CXCR3+ CD8+ T cells from blood. Subset defined: CD45RO-CCR7+CD27+CD95- naive CD8+ T cells expressing CXCR3 (TNR3+). The receptors come from a human donor in good health. Some clones in this sample may be carry-over from other donors' samples.

This chain uses TRBV28 with TRBJ2-7; the D call from TCRdb, TRBD1, cannot be confirmed without DNA. The germline CDR1 and CDR2 sequences are MDHEN and SYDVKM. The CDR3 consists of 15 residues. CDR3 protein: CASLGVDSLPYEQYF.

The V gene is TRBV7-6, the J gene TRBJ2-5; TCRdb designates TRBD2, a call that cannot be tested without DNA. The CDR3 loop spans 16 amino acids. Germline CDR1 is SGHVS and CDR2 is FNYEAQ. Here the CDR3 reads CASSLGEYGTRGTQYF.

V usage is TRBV7-3 and J usage is TRBJ2-3; as DNA is missing, the TRBD2 call by TCRdb cannot be tested. In germline, CDR1 is SGHTA, CDR2 FQGTGA. The CDR3 loop spans 16 amino acids. CDR3 amino acids: CASSLNGGGMTDTQYF.

The chain joins TRBV29-1 to TRBJ2-1; TCRdb names TRBD1, which stays unverified in the absence of DNA. CDR3 length: 17 amino acids. Per the germline V gene, CDR1 is SQVTM and CDR2 is ANQGSEA. The CDR3: CSVEGVGDSSSYNEQFF.

The chain is built from TRBV11-1 and TRBJ2-7; lacking DNA, the TRBD1 call made by TCRdb goes unchecked. The CDR3 spans 13 residues. Looked up from germline, CDR1 is SGHAT and CDR2 is FQDESV (reference sequence). The CDR3 loop is CASSPDRTYEQYF.

The J gene is TRBJ2-7, the V gene TRBV7-2; the TCRdb call, TRBD2, lacks DNA for checking. This CDR3 contains 17 residues. Germline V gives CDR1 SGHTA, CDR2 FQGNSA. The CDR3: CASSLCLLAGDGCEQYF.

V is TRBV6-6 and J is TRBJ1-4; TCRdb designates TRBD1, a call that cannot be tested without DNA. The CDR3 extends over 16 amino acids. The germline V gene encodes CDR1 MNHNY and CDR2 SVGAGI (reference sequence). The chain's CDR3 is CASSSLFTGVNEKLFF.

This rearrangement joins TRBV12-3 or TRBV12-4 to TRBJ2-5; TCRdb names TRBD2, which stays unverified in the absence of DNA. This CDR3 contains 14 residues. CDR3 protein: CASRVGGLQETQYF.

The chain is built from TRBV20-1 and TRBJ2-7; the TCRdb call, TRBD2, lacks DNA for checking. Germline V CDR1 and CDR2: DFQATT, SNEGSKA (reference sequence). This CDR3 has 16 residues. The CDR3 sequence is CSARDPVAVRSYEQYF.

The chain employs TRBV28 and TRBJ2-5; TCRdb selects TRBD1, and the lack of DNA leaves this call unchecked. CDR1 is MDHEN, CDR2 SYDVKM, per germline. The CDR3 loop spans 14 amino acids. The CDR3 protein is CASSRQEGLETQYF.

The gene calls are TRBV24-1 and TRBJ2-3. The CDR3 is 16 amino acids. Per germline, CDR1 KGHDR and CDR2 SFDVKD. This CDR3 reads CATSDSTGRSTDTQYF.

J is TRBJ2-7 and V is TRBV28; no DNA is available, so the TRBD1 call from TCRdb remains unchecked. CDR3 length equals 13 residues. Germline V gives CDR1 MDHEN, CDR2 SYDVKM. CDR3 in amino acids: CASSPPGGYEQYF.

V is TRBV4-1 and J is TRBJ2-7; there is no DNA to check the TCRdb D call of TRBD2. The CDR3 is 15 amino acids. Germline CDR1 is MGHRA and CDR2 is YSYEKL. The CDR3 here is CASSQKAGGSYEQYF.

The rearrangement links TRBV5-1 to TRBJ2-7. The germline CDR1 and CDR2 sequences are SGHRS and YFSETQ. The length of the CDR3 is 11 residues. This CDR3 reads CASSLGNLQYF.

The rearrangement links TRBV12-3 or TRBV12-4 to TRBJ2-1; TCRdb's D call, TRBD1, is unchecked because there is no DNA. The CDR3 totals 19 residues. CDR3 sequence reads: CASSLYSIRDSESFYEQFF.

The chain recombines TRBV5-1 with TRBJ2-7; the D call of TRBD1 rests on TCRdb alone, since no DNA is present to check it. Germline-derived CDR1 and CDR2 are SGHRS and YFSETQ. The CDR3 sequence is 15 residues long. CDR3 sequence reads: CASSLTGRGTYEQYF.

The chain is built from TRBV20-1 and TRBJ2-2; checking the TCRdb D call of TRBD2 is not possible without DNA. The CDR3 is made up of 15 amino acids. Germline V gene lookup returns CDR1 DFQATT and CDR2 SNEGSKA (reference sequence). Here the CDR3 reads CSARGVAGDTGELFF.

The chain employs TRBV15 and TRBJ1-1. The CDR3 is 14 residues long. Germline CDR1 and CDR2: LNHNV and YYDKDF (reference sequence). CDR3: CATSSTQRDTEAFF.

The chain combines TRBV19 with TRBJ2-1. Germline V CDR1 and CDR2: LNHDA, SQIVND (reference sequence). The CDR3 contains 15 residues. The CDR3: CASRIGGGTYNEQFF. Complete variable domain (other parts from reference TRBV19 and TRBJ2-1): DGGITQSPKYLFRKEGQNVTLSCEQNLNHDAMYWYRQDPGQGLRLIYYSQIVNDFQKGDIAEGYSVSREKKESFPLTVTSAQKNPTAFYLCASRIGGGTYNEQFFGPGTRLTVL.

The chain couples TRBV2 to TRBJ2-3; the D call of TRBD1 rests on TCRdb alone, since no DNA is present to check it. This CDR3 has 13 amino acids. Per the germline V gene, CDR1 is SNHLY and CDR2 is FYNNEI. This CDR3 is CASYDSTTDTEYF.

The V call is TRBV7-3, the J call TRBJ2-3; there is no DNA to check the TCRdb D call of TRBD1. In germline, CDR1 is SGHTA, CDR2 FQGTGA. The CDR3 has 16 amino acids. The CDR3 region is CASSPLMGGAGDTQYF. Supplemented by reference TRBV7-3 and TRBJ2-3, the full variable domain reads GAGVSQTPSNKVTEKGKYVELRCDPISGHTALYWYRQSLGQGPEFLIYFQGTGAADDSGLPNDRFFAVRPEGSVSTLKIQRTERGDSAVYLCASSPLMGGAGDTQYFGPGTRLTVL.

The chain couples TRBV28 to TRBJ2-7; checking the TCRdb D call of TRBD1 is not possible without DNA. The CDR3 is 15 amino acids. In germline, CDR1 is MDHEN, CDR2 SYDVKM. This chain's CDR3 is CASSPNRVPSYEQYF.

The chain couples TRBV5-1 to TRBJ2-7; absent DNA, TCRdb's TRBD1 call cannot be checked. The CDR3 is 14 amino acids. CDR1 and CDR2 (germline): SGHRS, YFSETQ. This CDR3 is CASSLDAGGYEQYF.

The CDR3 sequence: CASSAGGTDRDTQYF. The J gene is TRBJ2-3, the V gene TRBV9; lacking DNA, the TRBD2 call made by TCRdb goes unchecked. This CDR3 has 15 amino acids. From germline, CDR1 is SGDLS and CDR2 YYNGEE.

The gene calls are TRBV7-2 and TRBJ2-3. The CDR3 is made up of 14 amino acids. Germline V lookup: CDR1 SGHTA, CDR2 FQGNSA. This chain's CDR3 is CASSLQLGTDTQYF.

V and J are TRBV10-3 and TRBJ2-1; TCRdb lists TRBD2, though no DNA is available to test this call. Germline values: CDR1 ENHRY, CDR2 SYGVKD. This CDR3 contains 18 residues. The CDR3 sequence: CAISESLGWTSEIVEQFF.

The rearrangement joins TRBV5-4 to TRBJ2-5; as DNA is missing, the TRBD1 call by TCRdb cannot be tested. This CDR3 region has 14 residues. Germline CDR1 reads SGHNT; CDR2 reads YYREEE (reference sequence). CDR3 residues: CASSLSTGQETQYF.

This rearrangement joins TRBV7-8 to TRBJ2-5; TCRdb's D call, TRBD1, is unchecked because there is no DNA. The CDR3 loop spans 16 amino acids. Germline CDR1 reads SGHVS; CDR2 reads FQNEAQ. The CDR3 protein is CASSLETAGAQETQYF. The whole variable domain, filled in from reference TRBV7-8 and TRBJ2-5, reads GAGVSQSPRYKVAKRGQDVALRCDPISGHVSLFWYQQALGQGPEFLTYFQNEAQLDKSGLPSDRFFAERPEGSVSTLKIQRTQQEDSAVYLCASSLETAGAQETQYFGPGTRLLVL.

The chain has TRBV7-9 and TRBJ1-5. The CDR3 loop spans 15 amino acids. The V gene's germline CDR1 is SEHNR and CDR2 FQNEAQ (reference sequence). CDR3 sequence: CASSLGSGPNQPQHF. The full variable domain, completed using reference TRBV7-9 and TRBJ1-5, is DTGVSQNPRHKITKRGQNVTFRCDPISEHNRLYWYRQTLGQGPEFLTYFQNEAQLEKSRLLSDRFSAERPKGSFSTLEIQRTEQGDSAMYLCASSLGSGPNQPQHFGDGTRLSIL.

The V call is TRBV7-9, the J call TRBJ2-7; without DNA, the TCRdb call of TRBD2 cannot be checked. The CDR3 sequence is 12 residues long. Germline V lookup: CDR1 SEHNR, CDR2 FQNEAQ (reference sequence). CDR3 in amino acids: CASSLHPLEQYF.

The chain links TRBV5-1 to TRBJ2-1; absent DNA, TCRdb's TRBD2 call cannot be checked. The CDR3 sequence is 15 residues long. CDR1 and CDR2 (germline): SGHRS, YFSETQ. The CDR3 sequence is CASSFVAGGEDEQFF.